The 24 T cell receptor beta chains listed next were all sequenced from one sample in a study of shared clonotypes between healthy human individuals. Assay: immunoSEQ multiplex PCR; the TCRdb copy retains only in-frame clones and omits some. The table lists more than 2 million clones, around 95% of them singletons. Sequenced material: naive CD4+ T cells sorted from blood. Specified subset: CD45RA+ positively selected. These TCRs come from a man in his late teens or twenties in good health.

The sample holds one count of this clone. The chain has TRBV5-6 and TRBJ2-3; possibly TRBD1 or TRBD2 for D (5 bases each). The germline V gene has CDR1 SGHDT and CDR2 YYEEEE. This CDR3 contains 14 residues. V was trimmed by 4 bases and J by 3 bases, leaving 12 bases between them. Here the CDR3 DNA reads TGTGCCAGCAGCATCCGGGGCCCGACAGATACGCAGTATTTT. Its protein product is CASSIRGPTDTQYF.

This chain uses TRBV10-2 with TRBJ1-1, with a possible D match to TRBD1 (5 bases). This CDR3 is built from 15 residues. The V end lost 7 bases, the J end lost 5 bases, and 20 bases lay between the germline ends. CDR1 and CDR2 from the germline V gene are WSHSY and SAAADI. The CDR3 nucleotides read TGCGCCAGCAAAATGCCCTCCGGGGGAGGTACTGAAGCTTTCTTT. Its protein product is CASKMPSGGGTEAFF.

The rearrangement links TRBV5-4 to TRBJ2-3, with TRBD1 identical over 8 bases. J lost 4 bases, V lost 1 base, and 5 bases had no gene match. This CDR3 is built from 15 residues. Germline V CDR1 and CDR2: SGHNT, YYREEE (reference sequence). The CDR3 nucleotides read TGTGCCAGCAGCTTGTCTAAGACAGGGGCAGATACGCAGTATTTT. It codes for CASSLSKTGADTQYF. Full variable domain (outside the CDR3, taken from reference TRBV5-4 and TRBJ2-3): ETGVTQSPTHLIKTRGQQVTLRCSSQSGHNTVSWYQQALGQGPQFIFQYYREEENGRGNFPPRFSGLQFPNYSSELNVNALELDDSALYLCASSLSKTGADTQYFGPGTRLTVL.

Only one count was recorded for this clone. The J gene is TRBJ2-7, the V gene TRBV7-2; 10 bases fit TRBD2. Germline V gene data show CDR1 as SGHTA and CDR2 as FQGNSA. With 11 bases clipped from V and 6 bases from J, the junction kept 16 bases outside the gene matches. The CDR3 has 15 amino acids. The CDR3 spells CACRKAGGPSSEQYF. CDR3 in DNA: TGTGCCTGCCGGAAAGCGGGAGGGCCTTCGAGCGAGCAGTACTTC.

Points on this clone: Other nucleotide sequences from this sample produce the same CDR3. The chain uses TRBV19 and TRBJ2-1; D is ambiguous. Per germline, CDR1 LNHDA and CDR2 SQIVND (reference sequence). The CDR3 totals 11 residues. The V end lost 6 bases, the J end lost 4 bases, and 4 bases lay between the germline ends. As DNA, the CDR3 is TGTGCCAGTAGCCGATACAATGAGCAGTTCTTC. Translation gives CASSRYNEQFF.

The V gene is TRBV28, the J gene TRBJ2-3, with a possible D match to TRBD1 (6 bases). Germline CDR1 MDHEN, CDR2 SYDVKM. There are 16 residues in the CDR3. V lost 8 bases and J 1 base, leaving 19 bases between the germline ends. CDR3 sequence reads: CASGTSLGGGTDTQYF. CDR3 sequence (DNA): TGTGCCAGCGGGACGAGTTTAGGGGGTGGCACAGATACGCAGTATTTT.

The V and J genes are TRBV6-5 and TRBJ1-5, with TRBD1 identical over 8 bases. V lost 8 bases to trimming and J lost 3 bases; unmatched junction nucleotides: 9. This CDR3 has 15 amino acids. Germline CDR1 reads MNHEY; CDR2 reads SVGAGI. CDR3 DNA: TGTGCCAGCCAATTTCAGGGGGCTGTCAATCAGCCCCAGCATTTT. It is translated as CASQFQGAVNQPQHF.

The genes are TRBV28 and TRBJ1-1; D remains unclear. V lost 6 bases, J lost 5 bases, and 10 bases lay in between. The germline gives CDR1 MDHEN, CDR2 SYDVKM. The CDR3 loop spans 12 amino acids. In nucleotides, the CDR3 is TGTGCCAGCAGCCTTATTAAGACTGAAGCTTTCTTT. Encoded protein: CASSLIKTEAFF.

The gene calls are TRBV7-6 and TRBJ2-5; no clear D. This CDR3 is built from 15 residues. Between the trimmed V and J ends, which lost 1 base and 3 bases, there was a span of 12 bases. The germline V gene encodes CDR1 SGHVS and CDR2 FNYEAQ. The CDR3 region has the DNA TGTGCCAGCAGCTTAGAATTTCTAGAAGAAGAGACCCAGTACTTC. It yields the protein CASSLEFLEEETQYF.

The chain recombines TRBV27 with TRBJ1-5, with D unclear. CDR1 is MNHEY and CDR2 is SMNVEV in the germline V gene (reference sequence). V lost 4 bases, J lost 0 bases, and 10 bases lay in between. The CDR3 is 15 amino acids. The CDR3 here is CASSSTAYSNQPQHF. Written as DNA, the CDR3 is TGTGCCAGCAGTTCGACGGCATATAGCAATCAGCCCCAGCATTTT.

The chain recombines TRBV5-8 with TRBJ2-5, with 7 bases aligning to TRBD1. Per the germline V gene, CDR1 is SGHTS and CDR2 is YDEGEE. The CDR3 loop spans 14 amino acids. V was clipped by 5 bases and J by 2 bases; unmatched bases: 6. CDR3 protein: CASSSGQLQETQYF. Written as DNA, the CDR3 is TGTGCCAGCAGTTCGGGACAGCTTCAAGAGACCCAGTACTTC.

This chain uses TRBV11-3 with TRBJ2-2; D assignment may be TRBD1 or TRBD2 (5 bases each). CDR1 and CDR2 (germline): SGHNT, YENEEA. CDR3 length: 15 amino acids. Trimming pared 5 bases from V and 4 bases from J, leaving 14 bases between. The CDR3 is CASSPQGPSTGELFF. CDR3 DNA sequence: TGTGCCAGCAGCCCCCAGGGACCCTCCACCGGGGAGCTGTTTTTT. Full variable domain (missing parts from reference TRBV11-3 and TRBJ2-2): EAGVVQSPRYKIIEKKQPVAFWCNPISGHNTLYWYLQNLGQGPELLIRYENEEAVDDSQLPKDRFSAERLKGVDSTLKIQPAELGDSAVYLCASSPQGPSTGELFFGEGSRLTVL.

In the case of this clone: One end of the junction varies from germline; a read error may be responsible. This chain uses TRBV7-6 with TRBJ2-5; 15 nucleotides line up with TRBD2. This CDR3 spans 17 amino acids. CDR1 SGHVS and CDR2 FNYEAQ come from the germline V gene. Written as DNA, the CDR3 is TGTGCCAGCAGCCAAGGACTAGCGGGAGGGCCTTGGGAGACCCGGTACTTC. Translation: CASSQGLAGGPWETRYF.

The gene calls are TRBV4-2 and TRBJ1-3; TRBD1 is a possible D gene (6 bases). Germline CDR1 reads LGHNA; CDR2 reads YNFKEQ. Trimming pared 1 base from V and 2 bases from J, leaving 9 bases between. The length of the CDR3 is 15 residues. For the CDR3, the DNA is TGTGCCAGCAGCCAAGGGGACACCACTGGAAACACCATATATTTT. This gives the protein CASSQGDTTGNTIYF.

The chain is built from TRBV2 and TRBJ1-5, with TRBD1 identical over 8 bases. Germline V gene sequence: CDR1 SNHLY, CDR2 FYNNEI. The CDR3 loop spans 13 amino acids. V lost 6 bases to trimming and J lost 5 bases; unmatched junction nucleotides: 3. CDR3 in amino acids: CASSGGQDQPQHF. CDR3 bases: TGTGCCAGCAGCGGGGGACAGGATCAGCCCCAGCATTTT.

This clone showed up just a few times. CDR3 region: CASSLEAGNDIQYF. The CDR3 nucleotides read TGCGCCAGCAGCTTGGAGGCGGGCAATGACATTCAGTACTTC. The chain carries TRBV5-1 and TRBJ2-4; maybe TRBD2 (5 bases). V lost 0 bases to trimming and J lost 8 bases, with 12 bases between them. The CDR3 totals 14 residues. CDR1 is SGHRS and CDR2 is YFSETQ in the germline V gene.

This chain links TRBV15 with TRBJ1-6; D not resolved. The V end was cut by 5 bases, the J end by 4 bases, with 15 bases between. Germline values: CDR1 LNHNV, CDR2 YYDKDF (reference sequence). The CDR3 runs 16 residues. The chain's CDR3 is CATSPLESSYNSPLHF. In DNA form, the CDR3 reads TGTGCCACCAGCCCCCTGGAGAGTTCATATAATTCACCCCTCCACTTT.

This clone has a single count. The sample contains more than one DNA sequence encoding this CDR3. The gene calls are TRBV11-2 and TRBJ2-2; D is uncertain. The CDR3 is made up of 13 amino acids. V was trimmed by 1 base and J by 5 bases, leaving 5 bases between them. Germline V gene sequence: CDR1 SGHAT, CDR2 FQNNGV. The CDR3 region has the DNA TGTGCCAGCAGCTTAGGAACGACCGGGGAGCTGTTTTTT. Amino acids: CASSLGTTGELFF. Complete variable domain (other parts from reference TRBV11-2 and TRBJ2-2): EAGVAQSPRYKIIEKRQSVAFWCNPISGHATLYWYQQILGQGPKLLIQFQNNGVVDDSQLPKDRFSAERLKGVDSTLKIQPAKLEDSAVYLCASSLGTTGELFFGEGSRLTVL.

The chain links TRBV7-2 to TRBJ2-5; TRBD1 aligns across 8 bases. CDR1 SGHTA and CDR2 FQGNSA come from the germline V gene. Trimming at V came to 6 bases and at J to 4 bases, leaving 13 bases not matched to a gene. This CDR3 has 16 residues. The CDR3 protein is CASSSIQGGGRETQYF. Here the CDR3 DNA reads TGTGCCAGCAGTTCCATACAGGGGGGAGGAAGAGAGACCCAGTACTTC.

The rearrangement joins TRBV1 to TRBJ2-7; the table's D call, TRBD2, was not checked against the DNA. TRBV1 is labeled a pseudogene. This CDR3 comprises 15 residues. The CDR3 sequence: CTRNRALAGVYEQYF. As DNA, the CDR3 is TGCACCCGAAATAGGGCCCTAGCGGGAGTCTACGAGCAGTACTTC.

The chain is built from TRBV7-2 and TRBJ1-6, with 7 bases lining up with TRBD1. Germline V lookup: CDR1 SGHTA, CDR2 FQGNSA. The CDR3 extends over 17 amino acids. J gave up 7 bases and V 1 base, and 10 bases lay outside the gene matches. DNA for the CDR3: TGTGCCAGCAGCTTAGACTATAGACAGGGTCTGAATTCACCCCTCCACTTT. Protein: CASSLDYRQGLNSPLHF.

V gene TRBV7-9 combines with J gene TRBJ1-2, with a tentative D call TRBD1 (5 bases). The CDR3 length is 13 residues. Deletions cut 3 bases from V and 7 bases from J, with 12 bases between. Germline values: CDR1 SEHNR, CDR2 FQNEAQ (reference sequence). CDR3: CASSLASGTGYTF. DNA of the CDR3: TGTGCCAGCAGCTTGGCCTCAGGGACTGGCTACACCTTC.

This chain uses TRBV30 with TRBJ1-5, with D perhaps TRBD1 (5 bases). Germline V gene data show CDR1 as GTSNPN and CDR2 as SVGIG (reference sequence). CDR3 size: 15 residues. With 3 bases removed from V and 2 bases from J, the gap between germline ends came to 14 bases. The CDR3, as DNA: TGTGCCTGGAGAGGAAGCGGGACGGGCAATCAGCCCCAGCATTTT. Amino acid sequence: CAWRGSGTGNQPQHF.

The genes are TRBV6-1 and TRBJ2-5, with D perhaps matching TRBD1 (6 bases). Trimming left V 4 bases short and J 1 base short, with 22 bases between. Germline CDR1 and CDR2: MNHNS and SASEGT. The CDR3 runs 18 residues. The chain's CDR3 is CASSARRPLTGFQETQYF. The CDR3 DNA reads TGTGCCAGCAGTGCCCGGAGACCTTTGACAGGATTCCAAGAGACCCAGTACTTC.